The clone carrying this TCR beta chain was found many times. What it binds is not known. The sample comes from a study of regulatory T cells in long-lasting Graves disease. Study-wide context: Persistent Graves' disease required over 5 years of antithyroid drugs and positive TSH receptor antibodies. The study's findings and limits: New patients shared about a thousand public clonotypes, fewer than the 2,500 to 3,500 shared by persistent patients. The researchers studied only peripheral blood, not thyroid tissue.

CDR3 length: 14 amino acids. The V and J ends lost 0 bases and 1 base respectively, with 4 bases between them. Germline V gives CDR1 SNHLY, CDR2 FYNNEI. HTBI primers from iRepertoire and Arm-PCR of CDR3 regions yielded the TCR beta libraries. TCRdb ran MiXCR on the multiplex PCR reads and lists one entry per CDR3 protein. Of 350,000 to 500,000 distinct CDR3 sequences listed, over 20% are singletons. Described time point: persistent/refractory GD, antithyroid drugs over 5 years with positive TRAb. After RNA was extracted from PBMCs, the TCR library was made from it. By American Thyroid Association guidelines, Graves' disease was diagnosed in the cohort.

The gene calls are TRBV2 and TRBJ1-5; D uncertain. Sequenced material: peripheral blood mononuclear cells (PBMCs), taken when the disease was refractory, from a patient treated with antithyroid drugs. This sequence was found in a female donor with Graves disease. The CDR3 is CASSEASSNQPQHF. CDR3 in DNA: TGTGCCAGCAGTGAAGCGTCGAGCAATCAGCCCCAGCATTTT.